Below, one T cell receptor beta chain is given with its context. Sequenced by immunoSEQ multiplex PCR; TCRdb stores in-frame clones only, minus some. Counted here are 150,000 to 200,000 clones, around 89% occurring once; the ten biggest clones make up approximately 1.4%. The source of the sample is a study of control samples from healthy donors and cancer patients. The sequenced sample consisted of blood. The receptor was isolated from a woman in her forties or fifties in good health.

The CDR3 is CASSRGQGGYGYTF. In DNA form, the CDR3 reads TGTGCCAGTAGTCGCGGACAGGGTGGCTATGGCTACACCTTC. This rearrangement joins TRBV19 to TRBJ1-2; TRBD1 agrees at 8 bases. This CDR3 contains 14 residues. The V and J ends lost 5 bases and 4 bases, in that order; junction bases with no gene match: 6. Germline V lookup: CDR1 LNHDA, CDR2 SQIVND (reference sequence).